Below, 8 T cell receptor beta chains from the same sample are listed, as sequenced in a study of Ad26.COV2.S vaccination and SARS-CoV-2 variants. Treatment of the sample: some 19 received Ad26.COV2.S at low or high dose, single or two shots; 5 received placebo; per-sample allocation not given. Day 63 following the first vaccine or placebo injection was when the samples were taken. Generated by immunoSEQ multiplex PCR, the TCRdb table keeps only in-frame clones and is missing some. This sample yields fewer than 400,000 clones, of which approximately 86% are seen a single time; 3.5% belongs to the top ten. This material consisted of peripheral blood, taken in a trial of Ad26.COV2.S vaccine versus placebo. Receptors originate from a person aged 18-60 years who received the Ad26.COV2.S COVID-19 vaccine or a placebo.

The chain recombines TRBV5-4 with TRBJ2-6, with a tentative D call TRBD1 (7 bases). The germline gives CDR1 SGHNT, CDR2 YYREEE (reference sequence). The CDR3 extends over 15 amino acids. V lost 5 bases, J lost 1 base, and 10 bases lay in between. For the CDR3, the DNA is TGTGCCAGCAGGCAGGGGGGTTCTGGGGCCAACGTCCTGACTTTC. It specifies CASRQGGSGANVLTF.

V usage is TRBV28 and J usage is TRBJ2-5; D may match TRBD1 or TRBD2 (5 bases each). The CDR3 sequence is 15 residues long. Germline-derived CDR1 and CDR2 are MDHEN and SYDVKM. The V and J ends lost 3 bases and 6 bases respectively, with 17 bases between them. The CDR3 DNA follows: TGTGCCAGCAGTTTTTCGTGGCTAGCAGGGCAGACCCAGTACTTC. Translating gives CASSFSWLAGQTQYF.

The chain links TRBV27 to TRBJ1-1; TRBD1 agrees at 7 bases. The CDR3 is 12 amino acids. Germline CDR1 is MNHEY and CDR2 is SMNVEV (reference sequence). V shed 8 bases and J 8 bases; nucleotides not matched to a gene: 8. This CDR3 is CASQPRTGEAFF. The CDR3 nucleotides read TGTGCCAGCCAACCCCGGACAGGAGAAGCTTTCTTT.

The CDR3 sequence is CATSDLGALGQGRTGELFF. The CDR3 region has the DNA TGTGCCACCAGCGACCTCGGAGCCCTCGGACAGGGACGCACCGGGGAGCTGTTTTTT. The chain is built from TRBV15 and TRBJ2-2; TRBD1 matches at 8 bases. CDR3 size: 19 residues. V dropped 5 bases and J dropped 4; count of bases not matched to a gene: 18. Per the germline V gene, CDR1 is LNHNV and CDR2 is YYDKDF (reference sequence).

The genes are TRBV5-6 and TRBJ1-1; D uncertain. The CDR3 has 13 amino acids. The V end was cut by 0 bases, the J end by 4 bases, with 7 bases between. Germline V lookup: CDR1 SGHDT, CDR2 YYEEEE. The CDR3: CASSLGASTEAFF. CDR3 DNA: TGTGCCAGCAGCTTGGGGGCGAGCACTGAAGCTTTCTTT.

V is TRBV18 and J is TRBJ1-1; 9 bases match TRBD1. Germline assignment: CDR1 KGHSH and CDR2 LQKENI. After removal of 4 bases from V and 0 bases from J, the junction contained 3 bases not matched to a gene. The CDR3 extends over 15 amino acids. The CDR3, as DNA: TGTGCCAGCTCACGACAGGGGGGAATGAACACTGAAGCTTTCTTT. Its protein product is CASSRQGGMNTEAFF.

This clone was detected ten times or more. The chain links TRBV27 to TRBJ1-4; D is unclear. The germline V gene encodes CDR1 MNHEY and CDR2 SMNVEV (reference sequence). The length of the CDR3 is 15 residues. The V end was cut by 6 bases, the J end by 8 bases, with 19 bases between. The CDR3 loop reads CASRDYVWGEEKLFF. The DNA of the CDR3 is TGTGCCAGCAGGGATTACGTTTGGGGAGAGGAAAAACTGTTTTTT.

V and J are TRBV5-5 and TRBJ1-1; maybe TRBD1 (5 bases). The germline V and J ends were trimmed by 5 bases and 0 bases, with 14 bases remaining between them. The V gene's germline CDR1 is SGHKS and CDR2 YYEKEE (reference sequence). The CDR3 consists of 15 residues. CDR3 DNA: TGTGCCAGCAGGGTACAGGTGGCCATGAACACTGAAGCTTTCTTT. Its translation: CASRVQVAMNTEAFF.